This T cell receptor beta chain is drawn from a study of blood T cells in healthy people across ages. Findings and limits, study-wide: PBMCs were not sorted, which prevented a conclusive comparison of naive versus antigen-experienced cells. TCR beta diversity per million T cells fell roughly linearly with age. Changes in expanded clonotypes were possibly confounded, as the CMV status of donors was unknown.

On this clonotype: As yet, its antigen is unknown.

This CDR3 is 11 amino acids long. Trimming cost V 6 bases and J 13 bases, with 13 bases left between them. Per the germline V gene, CDR1 is MDHEN and CDR2 is SYDVKM. With a J-beta primer mix and a sample-barcoded 5' primer, a second PCR ran about 7 to 12 cycles. TCRdb re-called the 5' RACE reads through MiXCR, storing one row per CDR3 protein. The table records fewer than 2,000,000 distinct CDR3 sequences, about 32% of them present only once. Individuals who donated were healthy Caucasians from Russia aged 6 to 90. The receptor's source is a woman aged 25 to 39 in good health. The chain carries TRBV28 and TRBJ1-5; D uncertain. Sequencing was done on a sample of blood. The CDR3 nucleotides are TGTGCCAGCAGACTGGGCCAGGCTCAGCATTTT. Its translation is CASRLGQAQHF.